This TCR beta chain comes out of a study of blood T cell repertoires in COVID-19. The CDR3 is 14 amino acids. Germline V gene sequence: CDR1 SGHTS, CDR2 YDEGEE. Trimming removed 0 bases from V and 9 bases from J, with 10 bases in between. The repertoire was sequenced with immunoSEQ multiplex PCR; TCRdb's copy has only in-frame clones and lacks some. The data contain approximately 89,000 clones, 90% to 95% of them singletons. Sequenced material: peripheral blood. The TCR originated in a human donor with active COVID-19. The donor label of this sample is uncertain. The chain employs TRBV5-8 and TRBJ1-6; D not resolved. The CDR3, as DNA: TGTGCCAGCAGCTTGGAGGGAGCTACTTCACCCCTCCACTTT. Protein sequence: CASSLEGATSPLHF.